These 25 T cell receptor beta chains originate from one sample sequenced in a study of circulating CD8 cells and anti-PD-1 response in melanoma. Using roughly 14 ng of total RNA, TCR libraries were made with the QIAseq Immune Repertoire TCR panel. Each CDR3 protein is one row after TCRdb ran MiXCR on the reads. In the table there are a few hundred distinct CDR3 sequences, less than 9.5% of which are singletons. Live CD3+CD8+TCRalphabeta+ cells were sorted into four subsets by PD-1 and/or TIGIT. The sequencing used CD8+ T cells from PBMCs, collected at baseline or after one month of anti-PD-1 therapy (not recorded which). These receptors all come from a human donor with melanoma.

This clonotype is categorized as medium-sized. The chain links TRBV29-1 to TRBJ2-3; weak D call: TRBD2 (6 bases). Per germline, CDR1 SQVTM and CDR2 ANQGSEA. V shed 7 bases and J shed 2 bases, with 28 bases lying between them. The CDR3 is 18 residues long. DNA of the CDR3: TGCAGCGCCCGGATGTTGGGAGGCTCGGAGGGGTACACAGATACGCAGTATTTT. Residues: CSARMLGGSEGYTDTQYF.

This clonotype is medium-sized (0.01 to 0.1%) by share. The chain links TRBV4-3 to TRBJ1-5; no clear D. This CDR3 has 15 residues. V lost 2 bases and J 0 bases, leaving 8 bases between the germline ends. Germline V gene lookup returns CDR1 LGHNA and CDR2 YSLEER. The DNA of the CDR3 is TGCGCCAGCAGCCAATATCGCGGTAGCAATCAGCCCCAGCATTTT. Translated: CASSQYRGSNQPQHF.

By sample fraction, this clonotype is large. The chain couples TRBV11-2 to TRBJ2-5; TRBD2 agrees at 12 bases. CDR1 and CDR2 (germline): SGHAT, FQNNGV. The CDR3 extends over 16 amino acids. Unmatched junction bases numbered 5, after V lost 5 bases and J lost 1 base. The CDR3 DNA follows: TGTGCCAGCAGCCCCGGGACTAGCGGGCCCCAAGAGACCCAGTACTTC. Protein: CASSPGTSGPQETQYF.

This clonotype is large in the sample. The chain is built from TRBV30 and TRBJ2-3; D is perhaps TRBD1 or TRBD2 (5 bases each). Trimming left V 2 bases short and J 0 bases short, with 15 bases between. The CDR3 has 16 residues. The germline V gene has CDR1 GTSNPN and CDR2 SVGIG (reference sequence). The CDR3 region is CAWSSGLATSTDTQYF. In nucleotides, the CDR3 is TGTGCCTGGAGTTCGGGGCTAGCAACTAGCACAGATACGCAGTATTTT. The entire variable domain, with the rest obtained from reference TRBV30 and TRBJ2-3, is as follows: SQTIHQWPATLVQPVGSPLSLECTVEGTSNPNLYWYRQAAGRGLQLLFYSVGIGQISSEVPQNLSASRPQDRQFILSSKKLLLSDSGFYLCAWSSGLATSTDTQYFGPGTRLTVL.

This clonotype is classed as medium-sized (0.01 to 0.1%). The J gene is TRBJ2-7, the V gene TRBV4-3; 8 bases align to TRBD1. Trimming took 1 base from V and 3 from J; bases not matched to a gene: 2. The CDR3 has 14 amino acids. The germline gives CDR1 LGHNA, CDR2 YSLEER. CDR3 in amino acids: CASSQGTGIYEQYF. The CDR3 nucleotides read TGCGCCAGCAGCCAAGGGACAGGGATCTACGAGCAGTACTTC.

In its sample, this clonotype ranks as large. V usage is TRBV7-9 and J usage is TRBJ2-1; weak D call: TRBD2 (5 bases). V was cut by 5 bases and J by 0 bases, with 14 bases left in between. CDR1 and CDR2 (germline): SEHNR, FQNEAQ (reference sequence). The CDR3 is 16 residues long. The CDR3 bases are TGTGCCAGCAGCGGGCTACGGGGTAGCTCCTACAATGAGCAGTTCTTC. Translating it yields CASSGLRGSSYNEQFF.

Sample share makes this clonotype large. The chain carries TRBV7-9 and TRBJ2-3; the D gene is possibly TRBD2 (6 bases). This CDR3 has 17 residues. V gave up 5 bases and J gave up 8 bases, with 26 bases separating them. CDR1 and CDR2 (germline): SEHNR, FQNEAQ (reference sequence). Here the CDR3 reads CASSTHEGSGLGSTQYF. In DNA form, the CDR3 reads TGTGCCAGCAGCACCCATGAGGGTAGCGGCTTAGGAAGTACGCAGTATTTT.

This sequence joins TRBV19 and TRBJ1-5; a weak D match, TRBD1 (5 bases). The V end lost 10 bases, the J end lost 4 bases, and 14 bases lay between the germline ends. Germline assignment: CDR1 LNHDA and CDR2 SQIVND (reference sequence). The CDR3 loop spans 13 amino acids. This CDR3 is CATLHGGNQPQHF. DNA of the CDR3: TGTGCCACCCTGCATGGGGGGAATCAGCCCCAGCATTTT.

In its sample, this clonotype is medium-sized. This chain joins TRBV27 and TRBJ2-7; D uncertain. V was pared by 5 bases and J by 3 bases, with 5 bases between. The CDR3 consists of 11 residues. The germline V gene encodes CDR1 MNHEY and CDR2 SMNVEV (reference sequence). Here the CDR3 DNA reads TGTGCCAGCAGTACGGGCTACGAGCAGTACTTC. As protein: CASSTGYEQYF.

By share, this clonotype counts as large. The CDR3 here is CASSLVALTDTQYF. CDR3 coding DNA: TGTGCCAGCAGTTTAGTAGCGCTCACAGATACGCAGTATTTT. The genes are TRBV27 and TRBJ2-3, with D possibly matching TRBD2 (5 bases). The CDR3 is 14 residues long. With 2 bases removed from V and 2 bases from J, the gap between germline ends came to 8 bases. Germline V gene lookup returns CDR1 MNHEY and CDR2 SMNVEV (reference sequence).

Sample share makes this clonotype large. The chain uses TRBV27 and TRBJ1-5; D unresolved. The length of the CDR3 is 14 residues. Deletions cut 5 bases from V and 1 base from J, with 9 bases between. CDR1 and CDR2 from the germline V gene are MNHEY and SMNVEV (reference sequence). In nucleotides, the CDR3 is TGTGCCAGCAGTGAGGGAGAAAGCAATCAGCCCCAGCATTTT. This sequence encodes CASSEGESNQPQHF.

This clonotype is deemed large. The V and J genes are TRBV27 and TRBJ1-1; D uncertain. V lost 3 bases and J lost 1, with 9 bases in between. This CDR3 is built from 14 residues. Germline V gives CDR1 MNHEY, CDR2 SMNVEV (reference sequence). CDR3 region: CASSFSGWNTEAFF. The DNA of the CDR3 is TGTGCCAGCAGTTTTTCGGGATGGAACACTGAAGCTTTCTTT.

This clonotype is labeled hyperexpanded. V gene TRBV27 combines with J gene TRBJ1-1; no firm D call. The CDR3 consists of 15 residues. V was cut by 5 bases and J by 1 base, with 14 bases left in between. CDR1 is MNHEY and CDR2 is SMNVEV in the germline V gene (reference sequence). The CDR3 DNA reads TGTGCCAGCAGTGACGACTCAGAGACGAACACTGAAGCTTTCTTT. The encoded protein is CASSDDSETNTEAFF.

This clonotype rates as large (0.1 to 1%). The chain couples TRBV6-5 to TRBJ2-5; the match to TRBD2 covers 13 bases. Germline assignment: CDR1 MNHEY and CDR2 SVGAGI. This CDR3 contains 17 residues. V shed 5 bases and J 6 bases; nucleotides not matched to a gene: 12. CDR3 DNA sequence: TGTGCCAGCAGTGCCAAGAGACTAGCGGGGGGAGGGAAGACCCAGTACTTC. Translation: CASSAKRLAGGGKTQYF.

Only a few counts were recorded for this clonotype. The rearrangement uses TRBV19 and TRBJ1-1, with 10 nucleotides matching TRBD1. This CDR3 spans 16 amino acids. Germline values: CDR1 LNHDA, CDR2 SQIVND (reference sequence). The V gene end was trimmed by 5 bases and the J gene end by 5 bases; junction bases not matched to a gene: 11. This CDR3 is CASSSPGQGIGTEAFF. The CDR3 bases are TGTGCCAGTAGTTCTCCGGGACAGGGGATTGGGACTGAAGCTTTCTTT.

By frequency in the sample, this clonotype is large. This rearrangement joins TRBV21-1 to TRBJ2-2; the table's D gene call, TRBD1, was not cross checked with the DNA. TRBV21-1 is a known pseudogene. The CDR3 sequence is 14 residues long. DNA of the CDR3: TGTGCCAGCAGCATACAGGGGGCGACCGGGGAGCTGTTTTTT. Translation: CASSIQGATGELFF.

By proportion, this clonotype is large. V and J are TRBV12-3 or TRBV12-4 and TRBJ2-3, with D possibly called TRBD1 or TRBD2 (6 bases each). V shed 1 base and J shed 2 bases, with 10 bases lying between them. This CDR3 region has 15 residues. The CDR3 reads CASSLGGANTDTQYF. Here the CDR3 DNA reads TGTGCCAGCAGTTTAGGGGGGGCGAACACAGATACGCAGTATTTT.

This clonotype is large in the sample. This chain uses TRBV27 with TRBJ2-7; the match to TRBD1 covers 7 bases. The germline V gene encodes CDR1 MNHEY and CDR2 SMNVEV (reference sequence). With 5 bases clipped from V and 1 base from J, the junction kept 11 bases outside the gene matches. The length of the CDR3 is 16 residues. As DNA, the CDR3 is TGTGCCAGCAGTCCACTTTCCCGGGACAGTTCCTACGAGCAGTACTTC. This sequence encodes CASSPLSRDSSYEQYF.

Sample share makes this clonotype large. The chain recombines TRBV9 with TRBJ2-5; D gene ambiguous. The V end was cut by 4 bases, the J end by 2 bases, with 12 bases between. The germline CDR1 and CDR2 sequences are SGDLS and YYNGEE. This CDR3 has 14 residues. The CDR3 sequence is CASSPQTGQETQYF. DNA of the CDR3: TGTGCCAGCAGCCCTCAGACCGGACAAGAGACCCAGTACTTC. Complete variable domain (other parts from reference TRBV9 and TRBJ2-5): DSGVTQTPKHLITATGQRVTLRCSPRSGDLSVYWYQQSLDQGLQFLIQYYNGEERAKGNILERFSAQQFPDLHSELNLSSLELGDSALYFCASSPQTGQETQYFGPGTRLLVL.

This clonotype rates as large (0.1 to 1%). The J gene is TRBJ1-5, the V gene TRBV19; D gene uncertain. V was pared by 3 bases and J by 7 bases, with 10 bases between. The CDR3 length is 13 residues. Germline V lookup: CDR1 LNHDA, CDR2 SQIVND (reference sequence). CDR3 residues: CASSIWEGQPQHF. CDR3 nucleotides: TGTGCCAGTAGTATTTGGGAAGGGCAGCCCCAGCATTTT.

This clonotype is labeled large. CDR3 sequence (DNA): TGTGCCAGCAGCCCTCGACAGGGGTGGTACGAGCAGTACTTC. Protein product: CASSPRQGWYEQYF. The rearrangement uses TRBV7-2 and TRBJ2-7; 8 bases map to TRBD1. V was pared by 5 bases and J by 4 bases, with 7 bases of the junction left unmatched. Germline V gene sequence: CDR1 SGHTA, CDR2 FQGNSA. CDR3 length equals 14 residues.

By proportion, this clonotype is large. This rearrangement joins TRBV12-3 or TRBV12-4 to TRBJ2-7, with 9 bases aligning to TRBD1. There are 14 residues in the CDR3. J lost 2 bases, V lost 5 bases, and 4 bases had no gene match. The DNA of the CDR3 is TGTGCCAGCAGTGGACAGGGGCTAACCTACGAGCAGTACTTC. The encoded protein is CASSGQGLTYEQYF.

Here the CDR3 reads CASRGRGETQYF. The DNA of the CDR3 is TGTGCCAGCCGGGGGCGGGGAGAGACCCAGTACTTC. The gene calls are TRBV28 and TRBJ2-5; TRBD1 or TRBD2 may be the D gene (6 bases each). Trimming took 8 bases from V and 4 from J, leaving 11 bases between them. Per germline, CDR1 MDHEN and CDR2 SYDVKM. This CDR3 region has 12 residues.

This clonotype is termed large (0.1 to 1%). This chain links TRBV27 with TRBJ2-6; D uncertain. This CDR3 comprises 18 residues. Germline CDR1 MNHEY, CDR2 SMNVEV (reference sequence). The germline V and J ends were trimmed by 7 bases and 3 bases, with 22 bases remaining between them. The CDR3 sequence is CASTPWLREAGGANVLTF. The CDR3, as DNA: TGTGCCAGCACCCCGTGGCTCCGCGAGGCAGGTGGGGCCAACGTCCTGACTTTC. Based on the CDR3 plus reference TRBV27 and TRBJ2-6, the full variable domain is EAQVTQNPRYLITVTGKKLTVTCSQNMNHEYMSWYRQDPGLGLRQIYYSMNVEVTDKGDVPEGYKVSRKEKRNFPLILESPSPNQTSLYFCASTPWLREAGGANVLTFGAGSRLTVL.

Relative to its sample, this clonotype is medium-sized. V gene TRBV27 combines with J gene TRBJ2-7; 7 bases agree with TRBD1. The J segment lost 12 bases and the V segment lost 5 bases, leaving 13 bases of the junction unmatched. Germline V lookup: CDR1 MNHEY, CDR2 SMNVEV (reference sequence). The CDR3 is 13 amino acids. CDR3 DNA: TGTGCCAGCAGTGACAGGGCTAGGGCTAAACGGTACTTC. Encoded protein: CASSDRARAKRYF.